These 28 T cell receptor beta chains originate from one sample sequenced in a study of cytomegalovirus exposure and HLA in healthy donors. The PCR used 60 Vbeta and 13 Jbeta primers. Profiling relied on immunoSEQ multiplex PCR, and the TCRdb table lists in-frame clones only, not all of them. The table lists approximately 80,000 clones, with 0.95% to 1.3% in the top ten. Sequenced: PBMCs. All receptors derive from a woman under 40 in good health and CMV-seronegative.

The chain carries TRBV2 and TRBJ2-3; 8 bases agree with TRBD2. Germline V gene data show CDR1 as SNHLY and CDR2 as FYNNEI. This CDR3 has 14 amino acids. Losses at the gene ends were 5 bases for V and 2 bases for J; bases not matched to a gene: 3. This chain's CDR3 is CASSRAGDTDTQYF. The CDR3 nucleotides are TGTGCCAGCAGTCGAGCGGGGGACACAGATACGCAGTATTTT.

The chain recombines TRBV30 with TRBJ2-1, with 7 bases that match TRBD2. Germline CDR1 GTSNPN, CDR2 SVGIG (reference sequence). The CDR3 is 15 residues long. Trimming removed 6 bases from V and 5 bases from J; junction bases left unmatched: 13. CDR3 sequence reads: CACGRLGSGNNEQFF. The CDR3, as DNA: TGTGCCTGCGGTCGGCTGGGGAGCGGGAACAATGAGCAGTTCTTC. The whole variable domain, filled in from reference TRBV30 and TRBJ2-1, reads SQTIHQWPATLVQPVGSPLSLECTVEGTSNPNLYWYRQAAGRGLQLLFYSVGIGQISSEVPQNLSASRPQDRQFILSSKKLLLSDSGFYLCACGRLGSGNNEQFFGPGTRLTVL.

The chain recombines TRBV27 with TRBJ1-1; D is perhaps TRBD1 (5 bases). Trimming left V 5 bases short and J 11 bases short, with 18 bases between. The CDR3 consists of 13 residues. CDR1 and CDR2 (germline): MNHEY, SMNVEV (reference sequence). The CDR3 DNA reads TGTGCCAGCAGTCCGCTCGATGGGGCTAGGGCTTTCTTT. It translates to CASSPLDGARAFF.

The gene calls are TRBV18 and TRBJ1-6, with D maybe TRBD1 (5 bases). V was cut by 3 bases and J by 6 bases, with 12 bases left in between. The CDR3 spans 15 residues. Germline CDR1 is KGHSH and CDR2 is LQKENI. For the CDR3, the DNA is TGTGCCAGCTCACCTTTACCCGACAGTAATTCACCCCTCCACTTT. This encodes CASSPLPDSNSPLHF.

A note on this clone: Other DNA sequences within the sample encode an identical CDR3. This chain connects TRBV6-5 to TRBJ1-1; TRBD1 agrees at 7 bases. Germline V CDR1 and CDR2: MNHEY, SVGAGI. The V segment lost 7 bases and the J segment 5 bases; nucleotides outside the gene matches: 10. This CDR3 contains 14 residues. Here the CDR3 reads CASKRATGRTEAFF. Here the CDR3 DNA reads TGTGCCAGCAAGCGGGCGACAGGGCGTACTGAAGCTTTCTTT.

V is TRBV7-2 and J is TRBJ1-1; 7 bases are a match to TRBD1. The CDR3 has 15 residues. Germline V gene data show CDR1 as SGHTA and CDR2 as FQGNSA. V dropped 5 bases and J dropped 5; count of bases not matched to a gene: 11. The CDR3 protein is CASSPIQGSRTEAFF. The CDR3, as DNA: TGTGCCAGCAGCCCGATACAGGGGTCGAGGACTGAAGCTTTCTTT.

This rearrangement joins TRBV6-5 to TRBJ2-7; the match to TRBD1 covers 8 bases. CDR1 and CDR2 (germline): MNHEY, SVGAGI. CDR3 length equals 13 residues. J lost 2 bases, V lost 5 bases, and 2 bases had no gene match. The CDR3 coding sequence is TGTGCCAGCAGTCAGGGGGCCGCCTACGAGCAGTACTTC. Amino acids: CASSQGAAYEQYF.

The V call is TRBV7-9, the J call TRBJ1-2; 7 bases align to TRBD1. Germline V gives CDR1 SEHNR, CDR2 FQNEAQ (reference sequence). This CDR3 is built from 16 residues. V lost 2 bases and J lost 6; bases outside the gene matches: 12. In nucleotides, the CDR3 is TGTGCCAGCAGCTTATTCCCTCGGGACAGCAAAGATGGCTACACCTTC. Its translation: CASSLFPRDSKDGYTF.

CDR3 protein: CASSRAYENYGYTF. DNA of the CDR3: TGTGCCAGTAGTAGGGCATACGAAAACTATGGCTACACCTTC. The V call is TRBV19, the J call TRBJ1-2; D gene unclear. The CDR3 covers 14 residues. Deletions cut 4 bases from V and 2 bases from J, with 11 bases between. Germline CDR1 reads LNHDA; CDR2 reads SQIVND (reference sequence).

The chain employs TRBV5-1 and TRBJ2-5, with D perhaps matching TRBD1 (5 bases). CDR3 length: 14 amino acids. V was cut by 4 bases and J by 3 bases, with 13 bases left in between. Germline assignment: CDR1 SGHRS and CDR2 YFSETQ. The CDR3 sequence: CASSQGSNEETQYF. CDR3 nucleotide sequence: TGCGCCAGCAGCCAGGGATCTAACGAAGAGACCCAGTACTTC.

This chain joins TRBV30 and TRBJ1-2; D ambiguous. The CDR3 spans 13 residues. V was trimmed by 0 bases and J by 7 bases, leaving 12 bases between them. CDR1 and CDR2 (germline): GTSNPN, SVGIG (reference sequence). The CDR3 region has the DNA TGTGCCTGGAGTGTAGGAGAGGGCAGTGGCTACACCTTC. It yields the protein CAWSVGEGSGYTF.

V usage is TRBV7-9 and J usage is TRBJ1-1; D is perhaps TRBD1 (5 bases). The CDR3 is 15 amino acids. V lost 0 bases to trimming and J lost 2 bases, with 10 bases between them. Germline V gives CDR1 SEHNR, CDR2 FQNEAQ (reference sequence). CDR3 residues: CASSLARQTNTEAFF. Here the CDR3 DNA reads TGTGCCAGCAGCTTAGCTAGACAGACTAACACTGAAGCTTTCTTT.

The chain recombines TRBV7-6 with TRBJ2-1; 9 bases align to TRBD1. With 5 bases clipped from V and 8 bases from J, the junction kept 16 bases outside the gene matches. This CDR3 has 17 amino acids. The V gene's germline CDR1 is SGHVS and CDR2 FNYEAQ. The CDR3 here is CASSSRRDRVISDEQFF. The CDR3 bases are TGTGCCAGCAGCAGTAGACGGGACAGGGTAATCAGCGATGAGCAGTTCTTC. The full variable domain, in which reference TRBV7-6 and TRBJ2-1 provide the parts outside the CDR3, is GAGVSQSPRYKVTKRGQDVALRCDPISGHVSLYWYRQALGQGPEFLTYFNYEAQQDKSGLPNDRFSAERPEGSISTLTIQRTEQRDSAMYRCASSSRRDRVISDEQFFGPGTRLTVL.

The genes are TRBV5-4 and TRBJ2-7; D might be TRBD2 (6 bases). V was shortened by 2 bases and J by 5 bases, with 14 bases between the two germline ends. Germline CDR1 and CDR2: SGHNT and YYREEE (reference sequence). The CDR3 runs to 14 residues. CDR3 sequence reads: CASSLDGGRDEQYF. The CDR3 nucleotides read TGTGCCAGCAGCTTAGACGGGGGTAGGGACGAGCAGTACTTC.

V gene TRBV7-9 combines with J gene TRBJ1-2, with a possible D match to TRBD1 (6 bases). This CDR3 is 14 amino acids long. The germline V gene encodes CDR1 SEHNR and CDR2 FQNEAQ (reference sequence). V dropped 0 bases and J dropped 10 bases, with 15 bases sitting between them. The CDR3 protein is CASSLAPRTADYTF. CDR3 sequence (DNA): TGTGCCAGCAGCTTAGCGCCGAGGACAGCCGACTACACCTTC.

This sequence joins TRBV7-9 and TRBJ2-7; TRBD1 matches 8 bases. The CDR3 is made up of 13 amino acids. The trim removed 5 bases at V and 3 bases at J, leaving 3 bases unmatched. Germline V gene sequence: CDR1 SEHNR, CDR2 FQNEAQ (reference sequence). The CDR3 protein is CASSLTGVYEQYF. The DNA of the CDR3 is TGTGCCAGCAGCCTGACAGGGGTCTACGAGCAGTACTTC.

The V gene is TRBV7-8, the J gene TRBJ1-1; D is undetermined. CDR1 and CDR2 (germline): SGHVS, FQNEAQ. V was cut by 2 bases and J by 3 bases, with 7 bases left in between. The CDR3 loop spans 13 amino acids. The CDR3 nucleotides are TGTGCCAGCAGCTTAATCACTGACACTGAAGCTTTCTTT. This gives the protein CASSLITDTEAFF.

The V and J genes are TRBV6-5 and TRBJ2-5, with 12 bases lining up with TRBD2. Germline V lookup: CDR1 MNHEY, CDR2 SVGAGI. The CDR3 consists of 15 residues. V shed 6 bases and J 5 bases; nucleotides not matched to a gene: 7. The CDR3, as DNA: TGTGCCAGCAGCCGACTAGCGGGGGTCGGGGAGACCCAGTACTTC. This gives the protein CASSRLAGVGETQYF.

The chain couples TRBV5-6 to TRBJ2-7; 7 nucleotides line up with TRBD1. The germline V gene has CDR1 SGHDT and CDR2 YYEEEE. After removal of 6 bases from V and 0 bases from J, the junction contained 9 bases not matched to a gene. This CDR3 is 15 amino acids long. CDR3 sequence reads: CASTFFQGVSYEQYF. CDR3 nucleotides: TGTGCCAGCACCTTCTTTCAGGGGGTCTCCTACGAGCAGTACTTC.

V is TRBV2 and J is TRBJ2-1, with 13 positions matching TRBD2. Germline trimming cut 6 bases from V and 5 bases from J; bases unmatched to any gene: 4. This CDR3 has 15 residues. Germline values: CDR1 SNHLY, CDR2 FYNNEI. DNA of the CDR3: TGTGCCAGCAGGAGACTAGCGGGGGGAGACAATGAGCAGTTCTTC. Protein sequence: CASRRLAGGDNEQFF. The entire variable domain, with the rest obtained from reference TRBV2 and TRBJ2-1, is as follows: EPEVTQTPSHQVTQMGQEVILRCVPISNHLYFYWYRQILGQKVEFLVSFYNNEISEKSEIFDDQFSVERPDGSNFTLKIRSTKLEDSAMYFCASRRLAGGDNEQFFGPGTRLTVL.

V usage is TRBV6-5 and J usage is TRBJ2-5; TRBD1 matches at 9 bases. V trimming: 6 bases; J trimming: 2 bases; junction bases outside the gene matches: 7. The CDR3 length is 15 residues. In germline, CDR1 is MNHEY, CDR2 SVGAGI. CDR3 amino acids: CASRPDRGPQETQYF. The CDR3 region has the DNA TGTGCCAGCAGACCGGACAGGGGCCCTCAAGAGACCCAGTACTTC.

This chain connects TRBV5-6 to TRBJ2-3, with TRBD2 matching 12 bases. The CDR3 runs to 19 residues. Trimming cost V 1 base and J 2 bases; bases outside gene matches: 11. Germline CDR1 is SGHDT and CDR2 is YYEEEE. The CDR3 sequence: CASSLRLAGGGLYTDTQYF. As DNA, the CDR3 is TGTGCCAGCAGCTTGCGGCTAGCGGGGGGGGGTCTCTACACAGATACGCAGTATTTT.

This chain joins TRBV7-9 and TRBJ1-2; maybe TRBD1 (6 bases). The length of the CDR3 is 15 residues. V was trimmed by 2 bases and J by 4 bases, leaving 14 bases between them. Germline CDR1 reads SEHNR; CDR2 reads FQNEAQ (reference sequence). The CDR3 DNA reads as TGTGCCAGCAGCTTAACCGAGACGGACAGCTATGGCTACACCTTC. Amino acid sequence: CASSLTETDSYGYTF. Drawing the rest from reference TRBV7-9 and TRBJ1-2, the complete variable domain is DTGVSQNPRHKITKRGQNVTFRCDPISEHNRLYWYRQTLGQGPEFLTYFQNEAQLEKSRLLSDRFSAERPKGSFSTLEIQRTEQGDSAMYLCASSLTETDSYGYTFGSGTRLTVV.

V and J are TRBV5-4 and TRBJ2-5; D call uncertain. Trimming took off 0 bases at V and 5 bases at J, with 11 bases between the two ends. There are 14 residues in the CDR3. Germline V gene data show CDR1 as SGHNT and CDR2 as YYREEE (reference sequence). CDR3 coding DNA: TGTGCCAGCAGCTTGGAGTCAACTCGGGAGACCCAGTACTTC. Translated: CASSLESTRETQYF.

This chain connects TRBV18 to TRBJ2-3, with TRBD2 matching over 10 bases. The CDR3 is 18 amino acids. Germline CDR1 and CDR2: KGHSH and LQKENI. With 0 bases clipped from V and 2 bases from J, the junction kept 8 bases outside the gene matches. The CDR3 nucleotides read TGTGCCAGCTCACCACCTATAACGGGACTAGCGAACACAGATACGCAGTATTTT. As protein: CASSPPITGLANTDTQYF.

This chain joins TRBV27 and TRBJ1-1; 7 nucleotides line up with TRBD1. The CDR3 has 16 amino acids. The trim removed 0 bases at V and 0 bases at J, leaving 4 bases unmatched. Per germline, CDR1 MNHEY and CDR2 SMNVEV (reference sequence). The CDR3 DNA sequence: TGTGCCAGCAGTTTATCGACAGGGACCATGAACACTGAAGCTTTCTTT. Residues: CASSLSTGTMNTEAFF.

V usage is TRBV30 and J usage is TRBJ1-2; D remains ambiguous. The germline gives CDR1 GTSNPN, CDR2 SVGIG (reference sequence). There are 12 residues in the CDR3. With 4 bases removed from V and 0 bases from J, the gap between germline ends came to 6 bases. The CDR3 is CAWNQANYGYTF. In DNA, the CDR3 is TGTGCCTGGAATCAGGCTAACTATGGCTACACCTTC.

The chain combines TRBV2 with TRBJ1-2; 9 positions agree with TRBD1. The CDR3 consists of 17 residues. Losses at the gene ends were 2 bases for V and 0 bases for J; bases not matched to a gene: 7. Germline-derived CDR1 and CDR2 are SNHLY and FYNNEI. The chain's CDR3 is CASSERDRVPTNYGYTF. In nucleotides, the CDR3 is TGTGCCAGCAGTGAAAGGGACAGGGTGCCCACTAACTATGGCTACACCTTC. The complete variable domain, with remaining parts taken from reference TRBV2 and TRBJ1-2, reads EPEVTQTPSHQVTQMGQEVILRCVPISNHLYFYWYRQILGQKVEFLVSFYNNEISEKSEIFDDQFSVERPDGSNFTLKIRSTKLEDSAMYFCASSERDRVPTNYGYTFGSGTRLTVV.